Given below is one TCR beta chain in context. Its antigen is not identified. Trimming shortened V by 12 bases and J by 1 base, and 16 bases separated the two germline ends. The germline V gene encodes CDR1 KGHDR and CDR2 SFDVKD. The CDR3 has 14 residues. These data originate in a study of T cell responses to AZD1222 COVID-19 vaccine. Second doses were pooled across both intervals (about 4 or about 12 weeks). Findings of the study overall: Vaccine-related CD4 TCRs covered spike, predominating at 160-218 and 743-854. Clonal diversity was possibly underestimated, and white British individuals and females predominated among donors.

The table came from immunoSEQ multiplex PCR; TCRdb's copy has only in-frame clones and leaves some out. Of roughly 120,000 clones listed, approximately 85% were seen once; the top ten hold approximately 4.7%. The rearrangement joins TRBV24-1 to TRBJ2-3; TRBD2 might be the D (5 bases). The TCR originated in an adult who received the AZD1222 COVID-19 vaccine. Specimen: peripheral blood, collected 28 days after the second AZD1222 dose. In DNA form, the CDR3 reads TGTGCCGTGTGCCCCTCGGAGGGCACAGATACGCAGTATTTT. It specifies CAVCPSEGTDTQYF.